These 5 T cell receptor beta chains originate from one sample sequenced in a study of blood T cells in healthy people across ages. Through a sample-barcoded 5' primer and a J-beta primer mix, a second PCR was run for roughly 7 to 11 cycles. TCRdb re-called the 5' RACE reads through MiXCR, storing one row per CDR3 protein. The sample lists more than 600,000 distinct CDR3 sequences, just under 25% occurring once. This sample was shared with a second study, whose subject was T cells of mothers and their children.

Sequencing used blood. The receptors were gathered from a boy younger than 18 in good health.

V is TRBV6-5 and J is TRBJ1-4, with a possible D match to TRBD1 (5 bases). The V and J ends lost 2 bases and 0 bases respectively, with 13 bases between them. Germline CDR1 reads MNHEY; CDR2 reads SVGAGI. This CDR3 region has 17 residues. The DNA of the CDR3 is TGTGCCAGCAGTTACAAATTGGGGGTCACAACTAATGAAAAACTGTTTTTT. Its translation is CASSYKLGVTTNEKLFF.

The CDR3 spells CASSADRSQETQYF. The CDR3 nucleotides are TGTGCCAGCAGCGCGGACCGATCCCAAGAGACCCAGTACTTC. The chain has TRBV7-2 and TRBJ2-5; the D is unclear. The ends were cut back, 5 bases at V and 1 base at J, with 11 bases in the middle. CDR1 and CDR2 from the germline V gene are SGHTA and FQGNSA. The CDR3 is 14 amino acids.

The CDR3 nucleotides read TGTGCCAGCAGGCGGACAGGCAATGAGCAGTTCTTC. Amino acid sequence: CASRRTGNEQFF. This chain links TRBV12-3 or TRBV12-4 with TRBJ2-7; TRBD1 matches 7 bases. TRBJ2-1 matches the DNA end more closely, so the J call is doubtful. The length of the CDR3 is 12 residues.

The rearrangement joins TRBV29-1 to TRBJ2-7; perhaps TRBD1 as D (6 bases). Trimming took off 4 bases at V and 2 bases at J, with 15 bases between the two ends. This CDR3 spans 14 amino acids. CDR1 and CDR2 from the germline V gene are SQVTM and ANQGSEA. The CDR3 DNA reads as TGCAGCGTTGGGGCCGGGACACCTACCTACGAGCAGTACTTC. Encoded protein: CSVGAGTPTYEQYF.

The table lists this clonotype with a few counts. The chain links TRBV5-1 to TRBJ2-5; TRBD1 is a possible D gene (6 bases). The V and J ends lost 3 bases and 5 bases respectively, with 20 bases between them. The CDR3 is made up of 16 amino acids. Germline V gene data show CDR1 as SGHRS and CDR2 as YFSETQ. The CDR3 protein is CASSWDRQDGMETQYF. As DNA, the CDR3 is TGCGCCAGCAGCTGGGACCGACAGGATGGGATGGAGACCCAGTACTTC.